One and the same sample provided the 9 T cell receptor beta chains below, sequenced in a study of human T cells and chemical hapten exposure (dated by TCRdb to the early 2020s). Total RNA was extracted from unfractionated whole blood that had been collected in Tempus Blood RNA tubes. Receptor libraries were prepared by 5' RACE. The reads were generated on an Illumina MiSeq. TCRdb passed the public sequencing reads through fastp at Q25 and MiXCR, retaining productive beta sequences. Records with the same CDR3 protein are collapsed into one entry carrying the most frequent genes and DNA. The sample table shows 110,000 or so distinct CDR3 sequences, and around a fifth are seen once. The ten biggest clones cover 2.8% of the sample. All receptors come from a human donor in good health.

CDR3 in amino acids: CASSAVAGGPDTQYF. The CDR3 DNA is TGTGCCAGCAGCGCAGTAGCGGGAGGGCCCGATACGCAGTATTTT. The J gene is TRBJ2-3, the V gene TRBV28; 11 nucleotides agree with TRBD2. With V trimmed by 6 bases and J by 6 bases, 8 bases remained unmatched. The CDR3 consists of 15 residues. Germline V gives CDR1 MDHEN, CDR2 SYDVKM. Drawing the rest from reference TRBV28 and TRBJ2-3, the complete variable domain is DVKVTQSSRYLVKRTGEKVFLECVQDMDHENMFWYRQDPGLGLRLIYFSYDVKMKEKGDIPEGYSVSREKKERFSLILESASTNQTSMYLCASSAVAGGPDTQYFGPGTRLTVL.

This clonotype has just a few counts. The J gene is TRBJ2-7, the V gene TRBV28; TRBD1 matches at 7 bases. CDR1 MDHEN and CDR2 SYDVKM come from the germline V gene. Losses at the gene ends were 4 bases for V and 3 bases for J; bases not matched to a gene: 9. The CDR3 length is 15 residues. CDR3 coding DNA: TGTGCCAGCAGTTATCCTCCGACAGGGATCTACGAGCAGTACTTC. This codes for CASSYPPTGIYEQYF.

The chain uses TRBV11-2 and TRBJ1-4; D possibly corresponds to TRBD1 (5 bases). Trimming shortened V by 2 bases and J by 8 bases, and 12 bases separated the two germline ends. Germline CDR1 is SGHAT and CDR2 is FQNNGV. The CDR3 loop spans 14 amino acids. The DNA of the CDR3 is TGTGCCAGCAGCTTATCTACGGGACGGGAAAAACTGTTTTTT. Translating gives CASSLSTGREKLFF.

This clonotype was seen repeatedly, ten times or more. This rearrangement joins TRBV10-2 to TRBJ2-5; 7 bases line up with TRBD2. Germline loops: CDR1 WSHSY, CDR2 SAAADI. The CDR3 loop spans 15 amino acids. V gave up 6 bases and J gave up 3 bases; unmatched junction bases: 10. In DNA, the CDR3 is TGCGCCAGCAGCCTTGCGGGGAGGGCTAAAGAGACCCAGTACTTC. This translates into CASSLAGRAKETQYF.

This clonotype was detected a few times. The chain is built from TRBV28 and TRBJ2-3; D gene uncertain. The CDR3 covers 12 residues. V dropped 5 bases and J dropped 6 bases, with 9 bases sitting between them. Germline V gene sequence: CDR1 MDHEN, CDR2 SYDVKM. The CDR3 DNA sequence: TGTGCCAGCAGTCTTTTCTTGGATACGCAGTATTTT. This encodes CASSLFLDTQYF.

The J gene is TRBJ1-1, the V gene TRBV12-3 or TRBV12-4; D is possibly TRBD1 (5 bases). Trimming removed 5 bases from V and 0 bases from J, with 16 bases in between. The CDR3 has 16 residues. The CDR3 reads CASSKRTGTVNTEAFF. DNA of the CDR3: TGTGCCAGCAGTAAAAGAACCGGGACGGTGAACACTGAAGCTTTCTTT.

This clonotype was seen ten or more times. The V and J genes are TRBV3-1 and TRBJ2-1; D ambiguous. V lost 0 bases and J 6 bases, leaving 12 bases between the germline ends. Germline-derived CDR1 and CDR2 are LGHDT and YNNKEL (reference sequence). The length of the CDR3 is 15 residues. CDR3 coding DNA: TGTGCCAGCAGCCAAGAAATAAAGTTTATCAATGAGCAGTTCTTC. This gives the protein CASSQEIKFINEQFF.

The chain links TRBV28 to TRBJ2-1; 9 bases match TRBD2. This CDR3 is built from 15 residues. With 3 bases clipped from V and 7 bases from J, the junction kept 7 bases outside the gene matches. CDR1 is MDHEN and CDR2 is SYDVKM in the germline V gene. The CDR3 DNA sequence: TGTGCCAGCAGTTTCGCGCTAGCGGGGAGGAATGAGCAGTTCTTC. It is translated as CASSFALAGRNEQFF.

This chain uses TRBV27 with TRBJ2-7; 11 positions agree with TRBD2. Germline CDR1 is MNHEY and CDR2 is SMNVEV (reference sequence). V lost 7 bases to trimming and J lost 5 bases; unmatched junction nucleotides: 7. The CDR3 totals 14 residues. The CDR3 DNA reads TGTGCCAGCATCCGCACTAGCGGGAGTCACGAGCAGTACTTC. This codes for CASIRTSGSHEQYF.